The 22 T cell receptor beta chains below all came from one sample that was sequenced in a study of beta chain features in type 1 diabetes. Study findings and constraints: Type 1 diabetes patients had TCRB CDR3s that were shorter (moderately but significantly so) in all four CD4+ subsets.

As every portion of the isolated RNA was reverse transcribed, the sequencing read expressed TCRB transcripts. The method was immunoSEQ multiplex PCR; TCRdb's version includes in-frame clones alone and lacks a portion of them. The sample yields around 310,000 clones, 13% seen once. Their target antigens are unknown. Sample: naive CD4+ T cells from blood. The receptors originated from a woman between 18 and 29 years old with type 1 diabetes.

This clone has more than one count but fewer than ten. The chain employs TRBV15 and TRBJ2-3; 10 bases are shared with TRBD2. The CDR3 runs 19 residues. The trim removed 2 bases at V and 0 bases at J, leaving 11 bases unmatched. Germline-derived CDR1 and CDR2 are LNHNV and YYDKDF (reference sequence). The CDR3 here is CATSRFPGLAQTSTDTQYF. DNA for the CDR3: TGTGCCACCAGCAGATTCCCGGGACTAGCGCAAACTAGCACAGATACGCAGTATTTT.

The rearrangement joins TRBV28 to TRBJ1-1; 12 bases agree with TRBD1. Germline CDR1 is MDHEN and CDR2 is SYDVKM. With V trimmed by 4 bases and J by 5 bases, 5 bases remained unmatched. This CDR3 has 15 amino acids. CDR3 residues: CASSSGGQGATEAFF. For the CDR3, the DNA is TGTGCCAGCAGTTCTGGGGGACAGGGGGCAACTGAAGCTTTCTTT.

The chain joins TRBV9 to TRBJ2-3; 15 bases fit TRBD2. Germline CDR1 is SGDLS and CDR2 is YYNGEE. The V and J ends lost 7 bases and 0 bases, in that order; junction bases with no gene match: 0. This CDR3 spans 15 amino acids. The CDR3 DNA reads TGTGCCAGCGGGACTAGCGGGAGGAGCACAGATACGCAGTATTTT. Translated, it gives CASGTSGRSTDTQYF.

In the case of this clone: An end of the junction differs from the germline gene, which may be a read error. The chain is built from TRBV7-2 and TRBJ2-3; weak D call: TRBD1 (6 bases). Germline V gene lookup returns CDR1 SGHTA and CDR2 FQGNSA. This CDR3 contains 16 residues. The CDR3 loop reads CASSQDGQGRGDTQYF. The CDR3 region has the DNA TGCGCCAGCAGCCAAGATGGGCAGGGGAGAGGAGATACGCAGTATTTT.

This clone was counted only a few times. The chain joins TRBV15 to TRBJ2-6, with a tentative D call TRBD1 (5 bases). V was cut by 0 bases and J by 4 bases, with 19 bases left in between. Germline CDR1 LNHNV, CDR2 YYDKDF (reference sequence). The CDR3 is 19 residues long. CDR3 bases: TGTGCCACCAGCAGAGATCTGGGCAGGGTGGTTGCCGGGGCCAACGTCCTGACTTTC. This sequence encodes CATSRDLGRVVAGANVLTF.

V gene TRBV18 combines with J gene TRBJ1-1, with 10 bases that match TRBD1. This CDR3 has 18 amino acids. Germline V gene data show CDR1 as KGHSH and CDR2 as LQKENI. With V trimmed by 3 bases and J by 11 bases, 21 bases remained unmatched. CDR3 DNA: TGTGCCAGCTCACCGTCGCCGCCCGGGACAGGGGACATCTTGCGTGCTTTCTTT. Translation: CASSPSPPGTGDILRAFF.

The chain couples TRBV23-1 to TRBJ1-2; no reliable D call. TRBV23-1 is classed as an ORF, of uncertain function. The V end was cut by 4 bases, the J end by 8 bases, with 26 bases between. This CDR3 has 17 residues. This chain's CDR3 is CASSPSPGVRNYGGYTF. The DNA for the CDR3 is TGCGCCAGCAGTCCCTCCCCCGGGGTTCGGAACTATGGCGGCTACACCTTC.

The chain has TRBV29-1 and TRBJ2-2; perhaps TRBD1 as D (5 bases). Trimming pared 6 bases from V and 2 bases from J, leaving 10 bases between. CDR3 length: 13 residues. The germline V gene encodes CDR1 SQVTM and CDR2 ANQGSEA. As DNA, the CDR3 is TGCAGCGTCTGGACAACTAACACCGGGGAGCTGTTTTTT. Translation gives CSVWTTNTGELFF.

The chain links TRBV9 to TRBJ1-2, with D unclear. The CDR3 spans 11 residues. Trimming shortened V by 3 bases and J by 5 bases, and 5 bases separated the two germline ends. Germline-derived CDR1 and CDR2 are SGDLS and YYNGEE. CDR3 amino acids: CASSGDYGYTF. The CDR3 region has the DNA TGTGCCAGCAGCGGCGATTATGGCTACACCTTC.

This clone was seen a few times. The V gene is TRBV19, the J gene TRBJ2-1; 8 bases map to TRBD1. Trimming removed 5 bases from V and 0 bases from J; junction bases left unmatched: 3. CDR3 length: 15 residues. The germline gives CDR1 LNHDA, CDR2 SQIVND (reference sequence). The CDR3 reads CASSSTGDSYNEQFF. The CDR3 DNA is TGTGCCAGTAGTTCGACAGGGGACTCCTACAATGAGCAGTTCTTC.

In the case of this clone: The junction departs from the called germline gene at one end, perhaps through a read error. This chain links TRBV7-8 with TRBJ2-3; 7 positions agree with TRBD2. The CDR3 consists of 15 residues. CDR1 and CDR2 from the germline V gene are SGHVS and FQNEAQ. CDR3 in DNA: TGTGCCAGCAGCTTAGCGGGAGGGCCGCACAGATACGCCTCCTTT. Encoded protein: CASSLAGGPHRYASF.

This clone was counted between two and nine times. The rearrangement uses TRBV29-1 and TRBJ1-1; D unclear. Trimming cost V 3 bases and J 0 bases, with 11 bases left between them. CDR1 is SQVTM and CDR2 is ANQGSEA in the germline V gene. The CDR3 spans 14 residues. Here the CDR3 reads CSVEGPKLNTEAFF. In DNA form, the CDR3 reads TGCAGCGTTGAGGGCCCTAAGCTGAACACTGAAGCTTTCTTT.

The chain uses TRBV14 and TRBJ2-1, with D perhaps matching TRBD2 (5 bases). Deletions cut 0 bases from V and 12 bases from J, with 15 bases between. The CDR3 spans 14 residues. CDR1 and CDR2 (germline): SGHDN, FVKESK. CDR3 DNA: TGTGCCAGCAGCCAAGAGGCGCTCCCCCGGGGGCAGTTCTTC. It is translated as CASSQEALPRGQFF.

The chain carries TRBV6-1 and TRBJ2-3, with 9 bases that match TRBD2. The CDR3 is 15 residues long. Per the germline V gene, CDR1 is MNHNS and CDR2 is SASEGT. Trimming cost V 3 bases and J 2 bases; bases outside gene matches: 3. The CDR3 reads CASSDLAGYTDTQYF. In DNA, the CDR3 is TGTGCCAGCAGTGATCTAGCGGGGTACACAGATACGCAGTATTTT.

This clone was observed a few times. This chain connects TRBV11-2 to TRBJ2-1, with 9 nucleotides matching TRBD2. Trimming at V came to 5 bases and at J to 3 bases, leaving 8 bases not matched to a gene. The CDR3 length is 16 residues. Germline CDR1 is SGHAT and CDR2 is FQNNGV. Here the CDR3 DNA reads TGTGCCAGCAGCGCGACCGGGACTAGCAGCTACAATGAGCAGTTCTTC. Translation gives CASSATGTSSYNEQFF. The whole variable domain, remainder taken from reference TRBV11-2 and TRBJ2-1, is EAGVAQSPRYKIIEKRQSVAFWCNPISGHATLYWYQQILGQGPKLLIQFQNNGVVDDSQLPKDRFSAERLKGVDSTLKIQPAKLEDSAVYLCASSATGTSSYNEQFFGPGTRLTVL.

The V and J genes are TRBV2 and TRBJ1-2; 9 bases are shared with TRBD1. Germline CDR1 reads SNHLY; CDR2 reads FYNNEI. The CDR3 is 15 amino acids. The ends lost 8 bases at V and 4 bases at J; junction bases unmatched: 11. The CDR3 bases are TGTGCCAGCGTTCCGGGACAGGGCCGAGGCTATGGCTACACCTTC. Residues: CASVPGQGRGYGYTF.

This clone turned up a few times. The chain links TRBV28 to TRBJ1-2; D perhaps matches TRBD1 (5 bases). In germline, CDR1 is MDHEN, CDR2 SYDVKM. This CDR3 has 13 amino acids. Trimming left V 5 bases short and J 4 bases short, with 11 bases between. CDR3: CASSLDISYGYTF. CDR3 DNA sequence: TGTGCCAGCAGTCTGGACATCTCCTATGGCTACACCTTC.

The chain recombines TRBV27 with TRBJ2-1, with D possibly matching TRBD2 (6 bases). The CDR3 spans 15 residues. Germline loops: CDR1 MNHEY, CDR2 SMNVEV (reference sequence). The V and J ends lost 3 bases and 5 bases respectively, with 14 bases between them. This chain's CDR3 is CASSFLAFGNNEQFF. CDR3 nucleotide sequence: TGTGCCAGCAGTTTCCTAGCGTTCGGAAACAATGAGCAGTTCTTC.

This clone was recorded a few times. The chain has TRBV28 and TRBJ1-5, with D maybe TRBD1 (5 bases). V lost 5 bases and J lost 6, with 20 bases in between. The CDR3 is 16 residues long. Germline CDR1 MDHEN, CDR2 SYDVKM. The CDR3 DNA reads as TGTGCCAGCAGTCCGCTCTCTCTAGGGGCAGGTCAGCCCCAGCATTTT. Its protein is CASSPLSLGAGQPQHF.

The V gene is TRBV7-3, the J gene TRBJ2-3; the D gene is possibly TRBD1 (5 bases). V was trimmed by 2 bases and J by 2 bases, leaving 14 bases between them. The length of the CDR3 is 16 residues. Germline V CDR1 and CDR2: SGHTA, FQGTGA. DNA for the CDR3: TGTGCCAGCAGCTTATTGGGGCCGCTCGCCACAGATACGCAGTATTTT. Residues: CASSLLGPLATDTQYF.

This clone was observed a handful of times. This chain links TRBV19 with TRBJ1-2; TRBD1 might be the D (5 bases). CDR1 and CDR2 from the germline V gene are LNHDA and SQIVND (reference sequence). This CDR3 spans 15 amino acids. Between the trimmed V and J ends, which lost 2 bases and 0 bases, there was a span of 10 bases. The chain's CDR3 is CASSIQAGTNYGYTF. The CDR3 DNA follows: TGTGCCAGTAGTATACAAGCAGGGACTAACTATGGCTACACCTTC.

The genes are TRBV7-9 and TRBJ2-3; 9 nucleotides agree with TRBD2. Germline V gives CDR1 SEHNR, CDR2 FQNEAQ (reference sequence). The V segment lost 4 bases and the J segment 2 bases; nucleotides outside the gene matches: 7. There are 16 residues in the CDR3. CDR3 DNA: TGTGCCAGCAGCTCCCCAGCGGGAGGCAACACAGATACGCAGTATTTT. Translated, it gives CASSSPAGGNTDTQYF.